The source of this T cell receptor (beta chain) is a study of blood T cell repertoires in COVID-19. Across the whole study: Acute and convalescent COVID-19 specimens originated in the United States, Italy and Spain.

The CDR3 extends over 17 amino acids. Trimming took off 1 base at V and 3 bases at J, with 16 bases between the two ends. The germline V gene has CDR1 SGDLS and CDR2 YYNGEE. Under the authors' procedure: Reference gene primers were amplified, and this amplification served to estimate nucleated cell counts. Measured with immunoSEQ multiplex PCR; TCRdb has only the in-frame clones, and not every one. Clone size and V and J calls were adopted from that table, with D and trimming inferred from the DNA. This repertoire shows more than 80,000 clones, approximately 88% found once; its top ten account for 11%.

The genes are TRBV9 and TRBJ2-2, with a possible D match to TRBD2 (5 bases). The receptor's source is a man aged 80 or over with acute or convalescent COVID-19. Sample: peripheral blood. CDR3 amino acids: CASSVQAGWLYTGELFF. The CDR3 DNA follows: TGTGCCAGCAGCGTACAGGCGGGTTGGCTTTACACCGGGGAGCTGTTTTTT.